The rows below give T cell receptor beta chains drawn from one sample of a study of Graves' ophthalmopathy and Graves' hyperthyroidism. TCRdb independently ran MiXCR on the multiplex PCR reads; one entry per CDR3 protein. The repertoire holds roughly 1.1 million distinct CDR3 sequences, with 35% to 40% as singletons. The sequenced material came from peripheral blood or thyroid tissue (not recorded which). These receptors were obtained from an adult man with Graves' hyperthyroidism. Each CDR3 is given without its conserved first and last residue. A D gene is named only where the DNA matches it firmly.

>TRBJ2-7|TRBD1|TRBV7-2
ASSSPGTGSEQY
>TRBJ1-1|.|TRBV4-2
ASSLSGTLNTEAF
>TRBJ1-4|.|TRBV7-9
ASRLQGRPEKLF
>TRBJ1-5|.|TRBV27
ASSLSSGAGGAQH
>TRBJ2-2|.|TRBV7-9
ASSLSGPGGELF
>TRBJ1-2|.|TRBV5-1
ASSLTAGANYGYT
>TRBJ1-4|TRBD1|TRBV30
AWSVMTGGEKLF
>TRBJ2-5|.|TRBV7-2
ASSERRALQETQY
>TRBJ2-6|.|TRBV12-3/TRBV12-4
ASAGASGANVLT
>TRBJ1-2|.|TRBV7-9
ASSLLGAVDGYT
>TRBJ2-7|.|TRBV5-8
ASSPRGTTYEQY
>TRBJ1-2|.|TRBV25-1
ASSGPLRNTGGRKAAGYT
>TRBJ1-6|TRBD1|TRBV11-2
ASSATRQGVNSPLH
>TRBJ1-2|.|TRBV6-5
ASRTVQGLGYGYT
>TRBJ2-7|TRBD1|TRBV24-1
ATSDTPGQGAEQY
>TRBJ1-2|TRBD1|TRBV6-5
ASSKGQGNYGYT
>TRBJ2-5|.|TRBV10-3
AISARPGLLGRETQY
>TRBJ2-7|.|TRBV2
ATKGQRTYEQY
>TRBJ2-2|TRBD1|TRBV5-4
ASSPLGGGQRTGELF
>TRBJ1-5|.|TRBV4-1
ASSQEEKGQPQH
>TRBJ1-6|.|TRBV7-8
ASSLVNRVGSPLH
>TRBJ1-6|.|TRBV12-3/TRBV12-4
ASSPAGGNSPLH
>TRBJ1-4|.|TRBV20-1
SASRREKLF
>TRBJ1-1|.|TRBV10-2
ASGNREWTEAF
>TRBJ1-5|.|TRBV12-3/TRBV12-4
ASSLGTVYSNQPQH
>TRBJ1-3|.|TRBV9
ASSVEGDGNTIY
>TRBJ2-7|.|TRBV20-1
SAGTAGTTTYEQY
>TRBJ2-5|TRBD2|TRBV10-2
ASRWGGGAKETQY
>TRBJ2-7|TRBD2|TRBV29-1
SVEEAAGGTGEQY
>TRBJ1-1|.|TRBV20-1
SAEGGTGFTEAF
>TRBJ2-5|TRBD2|TRBV7-3
ASSSGTSEEAQY
>TRBJ1-1|.|TRBV7-9
ASSSTPTEAF
>TRBJ1-1|TRBD1|TRBV25-1
ASSDGRGPTEAF
>TRBJ1-4|TRBD1|TRBV7-9
ASGPTGVIEKLF
>TRBJ2-2|.|TRBV6-6
ASTPRHDTGELF
>TRBJ2-5|.|TRBV20-1
SARPRQVGRETQY